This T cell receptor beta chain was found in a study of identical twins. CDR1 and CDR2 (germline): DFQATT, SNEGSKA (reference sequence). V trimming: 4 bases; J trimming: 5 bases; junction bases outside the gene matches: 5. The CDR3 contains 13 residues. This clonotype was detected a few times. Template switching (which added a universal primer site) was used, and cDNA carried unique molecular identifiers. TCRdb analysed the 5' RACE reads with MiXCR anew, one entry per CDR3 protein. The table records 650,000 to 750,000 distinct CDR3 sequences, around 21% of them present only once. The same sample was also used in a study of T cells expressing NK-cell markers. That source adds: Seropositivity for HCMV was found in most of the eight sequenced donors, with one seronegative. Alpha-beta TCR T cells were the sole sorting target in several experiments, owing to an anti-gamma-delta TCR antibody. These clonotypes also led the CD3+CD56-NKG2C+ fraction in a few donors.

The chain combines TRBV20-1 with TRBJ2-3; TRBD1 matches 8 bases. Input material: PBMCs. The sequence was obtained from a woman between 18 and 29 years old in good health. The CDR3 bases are TGCAGTGCTAACCAGGGGGCTTTAGATACGCAGTATTTT. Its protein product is CSANQGALDTQYF.